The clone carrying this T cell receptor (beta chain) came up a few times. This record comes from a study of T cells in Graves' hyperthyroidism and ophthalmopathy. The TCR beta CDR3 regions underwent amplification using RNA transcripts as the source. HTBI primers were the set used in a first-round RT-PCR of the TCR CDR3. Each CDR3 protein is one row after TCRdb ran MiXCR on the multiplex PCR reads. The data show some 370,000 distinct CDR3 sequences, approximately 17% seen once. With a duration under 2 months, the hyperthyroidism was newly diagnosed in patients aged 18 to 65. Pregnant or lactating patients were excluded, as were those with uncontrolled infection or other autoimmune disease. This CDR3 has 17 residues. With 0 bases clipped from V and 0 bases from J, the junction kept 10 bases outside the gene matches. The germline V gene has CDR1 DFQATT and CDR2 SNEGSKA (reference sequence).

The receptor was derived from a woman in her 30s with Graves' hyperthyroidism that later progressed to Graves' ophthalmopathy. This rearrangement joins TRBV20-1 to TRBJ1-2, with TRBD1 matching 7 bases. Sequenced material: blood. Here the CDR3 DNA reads TGCAGTGCTAGAGATCGGGGGGGACAGAAAGCTAACTATGGCTACACCTTC. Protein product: CSARDRGGQKANYGYTF.